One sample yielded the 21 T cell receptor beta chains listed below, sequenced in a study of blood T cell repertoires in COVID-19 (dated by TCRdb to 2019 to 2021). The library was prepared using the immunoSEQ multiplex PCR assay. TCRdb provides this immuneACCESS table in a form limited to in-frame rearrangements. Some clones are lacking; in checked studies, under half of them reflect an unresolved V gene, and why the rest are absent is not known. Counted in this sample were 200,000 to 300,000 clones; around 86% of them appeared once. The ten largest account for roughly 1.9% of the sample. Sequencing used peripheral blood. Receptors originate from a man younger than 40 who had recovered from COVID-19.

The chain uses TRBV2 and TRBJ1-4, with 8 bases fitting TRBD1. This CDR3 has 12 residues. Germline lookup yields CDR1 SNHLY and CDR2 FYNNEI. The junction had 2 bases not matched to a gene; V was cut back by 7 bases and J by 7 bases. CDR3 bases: TGTGCCAGCAAAACAGGGGGTGAAAAACTGTTTTTT. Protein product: CASKTGGEKLFF.

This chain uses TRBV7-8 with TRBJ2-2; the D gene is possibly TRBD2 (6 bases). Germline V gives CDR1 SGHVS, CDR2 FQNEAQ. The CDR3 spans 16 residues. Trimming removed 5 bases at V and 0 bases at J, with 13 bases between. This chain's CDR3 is CASSPFAGTNTGELFF. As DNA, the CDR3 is TGTGCCAGCAGCCCCTTTGCGGGGACGAACACCGGGGAGCTGTTTTTT.

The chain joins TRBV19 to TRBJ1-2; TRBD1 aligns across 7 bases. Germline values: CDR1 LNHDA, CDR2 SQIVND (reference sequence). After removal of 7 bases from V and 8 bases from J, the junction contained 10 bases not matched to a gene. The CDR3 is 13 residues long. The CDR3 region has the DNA TGTGCCAGTATTGCGACAGGGCTTGGCGGCTACACCTTC. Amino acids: CASIATGLGGYTF.

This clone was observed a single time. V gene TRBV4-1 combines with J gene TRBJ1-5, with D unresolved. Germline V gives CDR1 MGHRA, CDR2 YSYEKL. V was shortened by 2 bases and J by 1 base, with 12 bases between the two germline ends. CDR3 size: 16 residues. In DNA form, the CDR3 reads TGCGCCAGCAGCCAAAGAGAAGACGGGAGCAATCAGCCCCAGCATTTT. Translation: CASSQREDGSNQPQHF.

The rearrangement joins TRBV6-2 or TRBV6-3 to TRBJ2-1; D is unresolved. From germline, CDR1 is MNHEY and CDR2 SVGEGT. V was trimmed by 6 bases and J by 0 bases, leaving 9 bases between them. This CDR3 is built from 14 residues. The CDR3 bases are TGTGCCAGCAGCTGGAGCAGCTCCTACAATGAGCAGTTCTTC. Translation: CASSWSSSYNEQFF.

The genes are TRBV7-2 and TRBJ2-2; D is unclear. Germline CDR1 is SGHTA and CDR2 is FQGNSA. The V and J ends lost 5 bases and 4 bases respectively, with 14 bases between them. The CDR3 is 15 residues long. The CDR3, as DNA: TGTGCCAGCAGCCTTGTTTACAGCATCACCGGGGAGCTGTTTTTT. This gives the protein CASSLVYSITGELFF. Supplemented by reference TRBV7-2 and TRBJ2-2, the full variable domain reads GAGVSQSPSNKVTEKGKDVELRCDPISGHTALYWYRQSLGQGLEFLIYFQGNSAPDKSGLPSDRFSAERTGGSVSTLTIQRTQQEDSAVYLCASSLVYSITGELFFGEGSRLTVL.

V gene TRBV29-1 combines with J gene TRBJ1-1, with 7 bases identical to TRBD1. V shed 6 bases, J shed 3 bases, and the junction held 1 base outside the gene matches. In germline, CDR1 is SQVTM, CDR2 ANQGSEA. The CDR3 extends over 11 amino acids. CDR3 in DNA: TGCAGCGTAGGACAGGACACTGAAGCTTTCTTT. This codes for CSVGQDTEAFF.

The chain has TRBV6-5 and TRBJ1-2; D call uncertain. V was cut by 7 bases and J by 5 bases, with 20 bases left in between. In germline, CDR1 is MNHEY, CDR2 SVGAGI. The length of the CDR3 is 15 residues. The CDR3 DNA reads TGTGCCAGCACGGCGTCTCGGGTTTTGTCTTATGGCTACACCTTC. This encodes CASTASRVLSYGYTF.

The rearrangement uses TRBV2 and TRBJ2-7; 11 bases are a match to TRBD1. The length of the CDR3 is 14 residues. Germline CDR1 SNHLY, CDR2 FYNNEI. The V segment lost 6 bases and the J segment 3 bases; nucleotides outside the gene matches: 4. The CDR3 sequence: CASSTGTGGYEQYF. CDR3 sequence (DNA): TGTGCCAGCAGCACCGGGACAGGGGGCTACGAGCAGTACTTC.

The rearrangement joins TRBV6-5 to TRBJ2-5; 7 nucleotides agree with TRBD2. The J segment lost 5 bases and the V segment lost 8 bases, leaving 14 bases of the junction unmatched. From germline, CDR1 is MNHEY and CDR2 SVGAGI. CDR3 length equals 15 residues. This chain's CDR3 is CASGRDRDPWETQYF. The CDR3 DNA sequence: TGTGCCAGCGGGAGGGATAGGGACCCGTGGGAGACCCAGTACTTC.

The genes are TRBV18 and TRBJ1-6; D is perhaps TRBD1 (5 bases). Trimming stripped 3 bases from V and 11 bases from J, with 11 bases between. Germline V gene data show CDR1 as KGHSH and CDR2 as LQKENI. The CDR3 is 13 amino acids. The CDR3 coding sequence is TGTGCCAGCTCACCCCAGGGTTACGCACCCCTCCACTTT. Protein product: CASSPQGYAPLHF. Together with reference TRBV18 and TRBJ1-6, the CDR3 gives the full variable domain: NAGVMQNPRHLVRRRGQEARLRCSPMKGHSHVYWYRQLPEEGLKFMVYLQKENIIDESGMPKERFSAEFPKEGPSILRIQQVVRGDSAAYFCASSPQGYAPLHFGNGTRLTVT.

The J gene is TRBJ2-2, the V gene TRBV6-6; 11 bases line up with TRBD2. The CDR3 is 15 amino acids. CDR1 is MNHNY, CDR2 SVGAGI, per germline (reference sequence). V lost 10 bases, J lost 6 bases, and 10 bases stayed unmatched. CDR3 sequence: CATKGTSGGPGELFF. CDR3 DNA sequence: TGTGCCACGAAAGGGACTAGCGGAGGCCCCGGGGAGCTGTTTTTT.

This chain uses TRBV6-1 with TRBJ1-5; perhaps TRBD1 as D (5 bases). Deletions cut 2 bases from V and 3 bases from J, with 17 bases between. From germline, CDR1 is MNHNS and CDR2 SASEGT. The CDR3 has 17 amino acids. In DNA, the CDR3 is TGTGCCAGCAGTGAACTAGAGAGTACAGGCTTCAATCAGCCCCAGCATTTT. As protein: CASSELESTGFNQPQHF.

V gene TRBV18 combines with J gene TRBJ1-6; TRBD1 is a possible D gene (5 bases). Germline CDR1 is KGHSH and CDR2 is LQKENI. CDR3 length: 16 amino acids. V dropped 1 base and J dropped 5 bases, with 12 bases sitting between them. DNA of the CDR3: TGTGCCAGCTCACCACAGCGGGGGGGGGATAATTCACCCCTCCACTTT. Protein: CASSPQRGGDNSPLHF.

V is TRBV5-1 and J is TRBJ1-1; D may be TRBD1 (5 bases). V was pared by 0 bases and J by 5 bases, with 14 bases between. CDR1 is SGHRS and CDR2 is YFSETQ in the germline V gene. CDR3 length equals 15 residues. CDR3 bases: TGCGCCAGCAGCTTGGAGCAGGGAGGAGGGACTGAAGCTTTCTTT. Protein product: CASSLEQGGGTEAFF.

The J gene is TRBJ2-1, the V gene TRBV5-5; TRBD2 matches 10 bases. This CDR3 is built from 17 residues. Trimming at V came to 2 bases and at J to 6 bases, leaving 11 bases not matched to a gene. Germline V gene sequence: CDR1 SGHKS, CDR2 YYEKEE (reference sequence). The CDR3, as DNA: TGTGCCAGCAGCTTTTCTCTAGTAGCGGGGGGTAGCAATGAGCAGTTCTTC. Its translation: CASSFSLVAGGSNEQFF.

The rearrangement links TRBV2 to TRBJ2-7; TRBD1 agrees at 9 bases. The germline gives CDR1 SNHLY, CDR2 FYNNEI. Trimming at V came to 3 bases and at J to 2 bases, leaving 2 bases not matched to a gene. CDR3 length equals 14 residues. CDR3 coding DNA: TGTGCCAGCAGTGAGGACAGGGGCCCCTACGAGCAGTACTTC. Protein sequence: CASSEDRGPYEQYF.

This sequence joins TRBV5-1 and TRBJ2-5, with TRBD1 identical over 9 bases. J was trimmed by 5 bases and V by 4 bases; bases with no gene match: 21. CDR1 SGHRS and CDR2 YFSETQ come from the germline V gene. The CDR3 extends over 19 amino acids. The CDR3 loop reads CASSPNWRSTGTGQETQYF. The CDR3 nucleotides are TGCGCCAGCAGCCCAAATTGGAGGAGTACCGGGACAGGGCAGGAGACCCAGTACTTC.

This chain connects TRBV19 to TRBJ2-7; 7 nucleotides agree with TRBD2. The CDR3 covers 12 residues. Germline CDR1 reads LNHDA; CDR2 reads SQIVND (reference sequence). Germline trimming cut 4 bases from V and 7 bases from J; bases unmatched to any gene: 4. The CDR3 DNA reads TGTGCCAGTAGTACTATGGGGGGGGAGCAGTACGTC. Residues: CASSTMGGEQYV.

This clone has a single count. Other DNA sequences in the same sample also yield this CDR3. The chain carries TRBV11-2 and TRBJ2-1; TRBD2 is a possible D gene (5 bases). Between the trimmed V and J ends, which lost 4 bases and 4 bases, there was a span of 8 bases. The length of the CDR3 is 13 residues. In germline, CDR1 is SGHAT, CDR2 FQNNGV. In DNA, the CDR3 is TGTGCCAGCAGCTCCGGCGGGTACAATGAGCAGTTCTTC. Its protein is CASSSGGYNEQFF.

In DNA form, the CDR3 reads TGTGCCAGCTCAAGGCCGGAGTACACAGATACGCAGTATTTT. Amino acids: CASSRPEYTDTQYF. The chain is built from TRBV2 and TRBJ2-3; D is ambiguous. The CDR3 is 14 residues long. Germline V lookup: CDR1 SNHLY, CDR2 FYNNEI. The V and J ends lost 8 bases and 2 bases respectively, with 14 bases between them.